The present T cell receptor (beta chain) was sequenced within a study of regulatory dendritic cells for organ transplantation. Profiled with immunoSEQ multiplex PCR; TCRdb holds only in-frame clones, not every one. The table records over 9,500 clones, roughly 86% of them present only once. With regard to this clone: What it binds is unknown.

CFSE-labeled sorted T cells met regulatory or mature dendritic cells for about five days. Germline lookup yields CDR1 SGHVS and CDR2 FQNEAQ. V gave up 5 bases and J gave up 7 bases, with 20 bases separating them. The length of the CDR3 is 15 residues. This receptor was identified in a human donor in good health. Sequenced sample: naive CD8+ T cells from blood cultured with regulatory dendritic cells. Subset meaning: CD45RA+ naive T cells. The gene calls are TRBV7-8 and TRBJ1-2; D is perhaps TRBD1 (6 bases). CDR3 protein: CASSPMSGAYGGYTF. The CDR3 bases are TGTGCCAGCAGCCCCATGTCGGGGGCCTACGGTGGCTACACCTTC.